This T cell receptor beta chain was identified in a study of spatial heterogeneity in lung cancer. Time point described: sample taken at primary tumor resection. Whole RNA was taken from tumor, nontumor lung or frozen PBMC; it was then sequenced unsorted. TCRdb reanalysed the 5' RACE reads using MiXCR and keeps one entry per CDR3 protein. The data show under 75,000 distinct CDR3 sequences, with less than 15% seen just once and roughly 7% held by the top ten. Germline loops: CDR1 LGHNA, CDR2 YNFKEQ. The ends were cut back, 3 bases at V and 7 bases at J, with 16 bases in the middle. The CDR3 length is 15 residues.

The chain carries TRBV4-2 and TRBJ1-5; weak D call: TRBD1 (5 bases). The TCR sequence derives from a male donor with early-stage non-small cell lung cancer. This specimen consisted of PBMCs, obtained at surgery. The CDR3 here is CASSQRTGTGQPQHF. The DNA of the CDR3 is TGTGCCAGCAGCCAGAGAACAGGTACGGGACAGCCCCAGCATTTT.